This passage covers 25 T cell receptor beta chains from one sample sequenced in a study of blood T cell repertoires in COVID-19. Profiled with immunoSEQ multiplex PCR; TCRdb holds only in-frame clones, not every one. The sample has roughly 80,000 clones; roughly 80% are singletons. Sequenced sample: peripheral blood. Receptors originate from a human donor in a cohort sampled during active COVID-19.

V usage is TRBV28 and J usage is TRBJ1-2; 8 bases fit TRBD1. The CDR3 length is 12 residues. Per the germline V gene, CDR1 is MDHEN and CDR2 is SYDVKM. V lost 8 bases and J lost 8; bases outside the gene matches: 7. CDR3 protein: CASGRTGRGYTF. Here the CDR3 DNA reads TGTGCCAGCGGACGGACAGGGAGGGGCTACACCTTC.

The chain joins TRBV11-2 to TRBJ2-1; the match to TRBD1 covers 7 bases. The J segment lost 3 bases and the V segment lost 2 bases, leaving 1 base of the junction unmatched. This CDR3 has 14 amino acids. Germline CDR1 reads SGHAT; CDR2 reads FQNNGV. In DNA, the CDR3 is TGTGCCAGCAGCTTACAGGGGGTCTACAATGAGCAGTTCTTC. Translation: CASSLQGVYNEQFF.

The rearrangement links TRBV18 to TRBJ2-3, with 7 bases lining up with TRBD1. Per the germline V gene, CDR1 is KGHSH and CDR2 is LQKENI. V shed 1 base, J shed 2 bases, and the junction held 15 bases outside the gene matches. This CDR3 spans 19 amino acids. The DNA for the CDR3 is TGTGCCAGCTCACCACGTCCCCTTTTTACGGGACAGACCACAGATACGCAGTATTTT. Its translation: CASSPRPLFTGQTTDTQYF. Full variable domain (remainder filled in from reference TRBV18 and TRBJ2-3): NAGVMQNPRHLVRRRGQEARLRCSPMKGHSHVYWYRQLPEEGLKFMVYLQKENIIDESGMPKERFSAEFPKEGPSILRIQQVVRGDSAAYFCASSPRPLFTGQTTDTQYFGPGTRLTVL.

CDR3 DNA: TGTGCCAGCAGTTCCACAGGGGTAAATCAGCCCCAGCATTTT. It encodes CASSSTGVNQPQHF. The gene calls are TRBV6-5 and TRBJ1-5, with TRBD1 identical over 7 bases. CDR3 length: 14 residues. Germline V gene lookup returns CDR1 MNHEY and CDR2 SVGAGI. Unmatched junction bases numbered 4, after V lost 4 bases and J lost 4 bases.

V is TRBV5-1 and J is TRBJ2-2; tentative D call: TRBD2 (6 bases). The CDR3 extends over 16 amino acids. The V and J ends lost 1 base and 0 bases respectively, with 10 bases between them. The germline gives CDR1 SGHRS, CDR2 YFSETQ. CDR3 region: CASSLMGGPNTGELFF. CDR3 DNA sequence: TGCGCCAGCAGCTTGATGGGGGGACCGAACACCGGGGAGCTGTTTTTT.

This chain uses TRBV5-4 with TRBJ2-1; 7 bases align to TRBD1. Trimming took 4 bases from V and 0 from J; bases not matched to a gene: 4. The CDR3 has 15 amino acids. Germline values: CDR1 SGHNT, CDR2 YYREEE (reference sequence). CDR3 in amino acids: CASSADRSSYNEQFF. Written as DNA, the CDR3 is TGTGCCAGCAGCGCGGACAGGAGCTCCTACAATGAGCAGTTCTTC. The complete variable domain, with remaining parts taken from reference TRBV5-4 and TRBJ2-1, reads ETGVTQSPTHLIKTRGQQVTLRCSSQSGHNTVSWYQQALGQGPQFIFQYYREEENGRGNFPPRFSGLQFPNYSSELNVNALELDDSALYLCASSADRSSYNEQFFGPGTRLTVL.

The J gene is TRBJ1-1, the V gene TRBV5-6; TRBD1 agrees at 7 bases. Looked up from germline, CDR1 is SGHDT and CDR2 is YYEEEE. V was pared by 0 bases and J by 3 bases, with 5 bases of the junction left unmatched. The CDR3 loop spans 15 amino acids. The DNA of the CDR3 is TGTGCCAGCAGCTTGGGTGCAGGGGGATACACTGAAGCTTTCTTT. Translating it yields CASSLGAGGYTEAFF.

This chain connects TRBV19 to TRBJ2-2; D is perhaps TRBD2 (6 bases). CDR1 is LNHDA and CDR2 is SQIVND in the germline V gene (reference sequence). CDR3 length equals 16 residues. Between the trimmed V and J ends, which lost 4 bases and 2 bases, there was a span of 14 bases. CDR3 amino acids: CASSNRLARNTGELFF. The CDR3 coding sequence is TGTGCCAGTAGTAACCGCCTAGCGAGAAACACCGGGGAGCTGTTTTTT.

V usage is TRBV29-1 and J usage is TRBJ2-7; D not resolved. From germline, CDR1 is SQVTM and CDR2 ANQGSEA. Trimming pared 7 bases from V and 4 bases from J, leaving 11 bases between. This CDR3 has 11 amino acids. The CDR3 region has the DNA TGCAGCGGGGGTAACAAGTACGAGCAGTACTTC. Translation gives CSGGNKYEQYF.

In this sample, this clone turned up a few times. The chain couples TRBV5-1 to TRBJ1-3; 7 bases are a match to TRBD1. The trim removed 4 bases at V and 2 bases at J, leaving 3 bases unmatched. This CDR3 has 14 residues. The germline CDR1 and CDR2 sequences are SGHRS and YFSETQ. CDR3 in amino acids: CASSPTGTGNTIYF. The CDR3 DNA reads as TGCGCCAGCAGCCCGACAGGGACTGGAAACACCATATATTTT.

This chain links TRBV6-6 with TRBJ2-7; no reliable D call. The V gene's germline CDR1 is MNHNY and CDR2 SVGAGI (reference sequence). This CDR3 is 12 amino acids long. The V gene lost 8 bases and the J gene lost 1 base, with 9 bases spanning the gap. The CDR3 sequence: CASVSRSYEQYF. The CDR3 DNA reads as TGTGCCAGCGTATCGAGATCCTACGAGCAGTACTTC.

This clone showed up just a few times. The genes are TRBV9 and TRBJ2-3; maybe TRBD2 (7 bases). V lost 0 bases to trimming and J lost 2 bases, with 13 bases between them. The CDR3 has 16 residues. The germline gives CDR1 SGDLS, CDR2 YYNGEE. Here the CDR3 DNA reads TGTGCCAGCAGCGTAGGTGCGGGGGCATTCACAGATACGCAGTATTTT. This translates into CASSVGAGAFTDTQYF.

The chain joins TRBV5-1 to TRBJ1-2; D not certain. CDR3 length: 14 residues. Germline V lookup: CDR1 SGHRS, CDR2 YFSETQ. V was cut by 1 base and J by 2 bases, with 9 bases left in between. The CDR3, as DNA: TGCGCCAGCAGCTTGACATTATTAAACTATGGCTACACCTTC. This gives the protein CASSLTLLNYGYTF.

This chain links TRBV7-3 with TRBJ1-3; tentative D call: TRBD1 (5 bases). V dropped 3 bases and J dropped 4 bases, with 13 bases sitting between them. Germline V gene sequence: CDR1 SGHTA, CDR2 FQGTGA. This CDR3 has 15 amino acids. Here the CDR3 DNA reads TGTGCCAGCAGCTTGGGAGGGGCGCCCGGAAACACCATATATTTT. Amino acid sequence: CASSLGGAPGNTIYF.

The sample holds one count of this clone. This sequence joins TRBV29-1 and TRBJ2-7; TRBD2 agrees at 8 bases. The CDR3 is 17 residues long. Losses at the gene ends were 0 bases for V and 6 bases for J; bases not matched to a gene: 16. Germline CDR1 is SQVTM and CDR2 is ANQGSEA. The DNA for the CDR3 is TGCAGCGTTGAAGATCGGGTTAGCGGGGCGGCTCAAGGCGAGCAGTACTTC. Translation gives CSVEDRVSGAAQGEQYF.

This clone was detected only once. The V call is TRBV5-5, the J call TRBJ1-1; D call uncertain. Germline loops: CDR1 SGHKS, CDR2 YYEKEE (reference sequence). The CDR3 has 13 residues. Trimming stripped 4 bases from V and 3 bases from J, with 10 bases between. The CDR3 nucleotides read TGTGCCAGCAGCCCCTTCGGAGACACTGAAGCTTTCTTT. Its protein is CASSPFGDTEAFF.

The rearrangement joins TRBV19 to TRBJ1-5, with D tentatively TRBD1 (6 bases). CDR1 is LNHDA, CDR2 SQIVND, per germline (reference sequence). The V end was cut by 3 bases, the J end by 6 bases, with 12 bases between. This CDR3 contains 14 residues. In nucleotides, the CDR3 is TGTGCCAGTAGTATGGAACAGGGCCCTCAGCCCCAGCATTTT. Its protein product is CASSMEQGPQPQHF.

The chain has TRBV9 and TRBJ2-1, with TRBD2 matching 14 bases. Trimming cost V 3 bases and J 0 bases; bases outside gene matches: 8. CDR1 is SGDLS and CDR2 is YYNGEE in the germline V gene. The CDR3 extends over 19 amino acids. The CDR3 sequence is CASSGKTSGGAISYNEQFF. CDR3 DNA sequence: TGTGCCAGCAGCGGGAAGACTAGCGGGGGGGCCATCTCCTACAATGAGCAGTTCTTC.

The V call is TRBV7-8, the J call TRBJ1-1; TRBD1 agrees at 7 bases. Germline CDR1 SGHVS, CDR2 FQNEAQ. The CDR3 has 13 residues. V lost 2 bases to trimming and J lost 7 bases; unmatched junction nucleotides: 4. The CDR3 DNA reads as TGTGCCAGCAGCTTACTCCGGGACAGTGAAGCTTTCTTT. The encoded protein is CASSLLRDSEAFF. Full variable domain (missing parts from reference TRBV7-8 and TRBJ1-1): GAGVSQSPRYKVAKRGQDVALRCDPISGHVSLFWYQQALGQGPEFLTYFQNEAQLDKSGLPSDRFFAERPEGSVSTLKIQRTQQEDSAVYLCASSLLRDSEAFFGQGTRLTVV.

This chain connects TRBV11-2 to TRBJ1-2; D unclear. V lost 5 bases and J 3 bases, leaving 10 bases between the germline ends. This CDR3 contains 13 residues. The germline V gene has CDR1 SGHAT and CDR2 FQNNGV. The CDR3 coding sequence is TGTGCCAGCAGCCCATTAGTAGACTATGGCTACACCTTC. Translation: CASSPLVDYGYTF.

The chain uses TRBV7-8 and TRBJ1-1; unclear D gene. The ends were cut back, 5 bases at V and 3 bases at J, with 16 bases in the middle. This CDR3 has 15 amino acids. The germline gives CDR1 SGHVS, CDR2 FQNEAQ. The CDR3 spells CASSPRRWGDTEAFF. The CDR3 coding sequence is TGTGCCAGCAGCCCCCGTAGGTGGGGAGACACTGAAGCTTTCTTT. Looking up the rest from reference TRBV7-8 and TRBJ1-1 gives the full variable domain: GAGVSQSPRYKVAKRGQDVALRCDPISGHVSLFWYQQALGQGPEFLTYFQNEAQLDKSGLPSDRFFAERPEGSVSTLKIQRTQQEDSAVYLCASSPRRWGDTEAFFGQGTRLTVV.

The chain uses TRBV28 and TRBJ1-5; perhaps TRBD1 as D (6 bases). The V and J ends lost 6 bases and 7 bases respectively, with 16 bases between them. CDR1 and CDR2 (germline): MDHEN, SYDVKM. The CDR3 has 14 amino acids. The CDR3: CASSFREGEQPQHF. CDR3 bases: TGTGCCAGCAGCTTTAGGGAGGGGGAACAGCCCCAGCATTTT. Full variable domain (remainder filled in from reference TRBV28 and TRBJ1-5): DVKVTQSSRYLVKRTGEKVFLECVQDMDHENMFWYRQDPGLGLRLIYFSYDVKMKEKGDIPEGYSVSREKKERFSLILESASTNQTSMYLCASSFREGEQPQHFGDGTRLSIL.

The rearrangement joins TRBV7-3 to TRBJ2-3, with TRBD2 matching over 9 bases. V lost 2 bases and J lost 1; bases outside the gene matches: 4. The germline V gene has CDR1 SGHTA and CDR2 FQGTGA. CDR3 length: 16 residues. This chain's CDR3 is CASSLYSSGGTDTQYF. The CDR3 DNA is TGTGCCAGCAGCTTATACTCTAGCGGGGGCACAGATACGCAGTATTTT.

The CDR3 DNA reads as TGTGCCAGCAGCCAATTGGGTTTCGGGGAGCAGTACTTC. It translates to CASSQLGFGEQYF. The gene calls are TRBV3-1 (or the pseudogene TRBV3-2) and TRBJ2-7, with unresolved D. The CDR3 is 13 amino acids. V lost 2 bases, J lost 7 bases, and 12 bases lay in between. Germline V CDR1 and CDR2: LGHDT, YNNKEL (reference sequence).

The gene calls are TRBV24-1 and TRBJ2-3; TRBD2 aligns across 13 bases. With 2 bases clipped from V and 6 bases from J, the junction kept 7 bases outside the gene matches. CDR1 is KGHDR, CDR2 SFDVKD, per germline. The CDR3 is 17 amino acids. The CDR3 DNA is TGTGCCACCAGTGATTCCACTAGCGGGGGGGCCGGGGATACGCAGTATTTT. Encoded protein: CATSDSTSGGAGDTQYF.